The 21 T cell receptor beta chains given below trace back to one sample, sequenced in a study of cytomegalovirus exposure and HLA in healthy donors. Vbeta (60) and Jbeta (13) primers were used in the PCR. The repertoire was sequenced with immunoSEQ multiplex PCR; TCRdb's copy has only in-frame clones and lacks some. The top ten hold approximately 4% of the sample, which has 150,000 to 180,000 clones, about three quarters seen once. Material: PBMCs. These receptors all come from a woman in her 40s in good health and CMV-seronegative.

The gene calls are TRBV6-1 and TRBJ1-1; 9 nucleotides agree with TRBD1. The CDR3 sequence is 14 residues long. The germline gives CDR1 MNHNS, CDR2 SASEGT. Germline trimming cut 4 bases from V and 5 bases from J; bases unmatched to any gene: 5. CDR3 in amino acids: CASSGDRVYTEAFF. Written as DNA, the CDR3 is TGTGCCAGCAGTGGGGACAGGGTTTATACTGAAGCTTTCTTT.

The chain is built from TRBV13 and TRBJ2-7; no clear D gene. CDR3 length: 11 amino acids. Germline lookup yields CDR1 PRHDT and CDR2 FYEKMQ (reference sequence). V lost 5 bases and J lost 3, with 5 bases in between. The CDR3 DNA reads as TGTGCCAGCAGCCAACTCTACGAGCAGTACTTC. It encodes CASSQLYEQYF.

This CDR3 is CASTRTGRNQPQHF. CDR3 bases: TGTGCCAGCACTCGGACAGGGCGCAATCAGCCCCAGCATTTT. V and J are TRBV2 and TRBJ1-5; TRBD1 matches 8 bases. The V segment lost 7 bases and the J segment 2 bases; nucleotides outside the gene matches: 4. The CDR3 extends over 14 amino acids. The germline V gene encodes CDR1 SNHLY and CDR2 FYNNEI.

The rearrangement uses TRBV19 and TRBJ2-1, with 9 bases lining up with TRBD2. Germline V gene sequence: CDR1 LNHDA, CDR2 SQIVND (reference sequence). The V segment lost 7 bases and the J segment 4 bases; nucleotides outside the gene matches: 14. CDR3 length: 17 amino acids. The CDR3 bases are TGTGCCAGTAACCCAAACTGGGAGCGGGAGGATTACAATGAGCAGTTCTTC. Protein: CASNPNWEREDYNEQFF. Full variable domain (rest looked up from reference TRBV19 and TRBJ2-1): DGGITQSPKYLFRKEGQNVTLSCEQNLNHDAMYWYRQDPGQGLRLIYYSQIVNDFQKGDIAEGYSVSREKKESFPLTVTSAQKNPTAFYLCASNPNWEREDYNEQFFGPGTRLTVL.

This chain connects TRBV4-2 to TRBJ2-1, with 11 bases lining up with TRBD2. Germline V gene sequence: CDR1 LGHNA, CDR2 YNFKEQ. The J segment lost 11 bases and the V segment lost 0 bases, leaving 6 bases of the junction unmatched. The CDR3 contains 15 residues. In DNA form, the CDR3 reads TGTGCCAGCAGCCAAGATTGGACTAGCGGGCGCAAGCAGTTCTTC. It yields the protein CASSQDWTSGRKQFF.

The chain is built from TRBV5-1 and TRBJ2-5, with 8 bases aligning to TRBD1. Germline CDR1 SGHRS, CDR2 YFSETQ. V gave up 7 bases and J gave up 3 bases; unmatched junction bases: 5. The CDR3 is 13 amino acids. As DNA, the CDR3 is TGCGCCAGCGCCCCGGGACAGGAAGAGACCCAGTACTTC. Translating it yields CASAPGQEETQYF.

J is TRBJ2-1 and V is TRBV28, with no clear D. The germline V and J ends were trimmed by 5 bases and 3 bases, with 2 bases remaining between them. The CDR3 runs 11 residues. Germline lookup yields CDR1 MDHEN and CDR2 SYDVKM. In DNA form, the CDR3 reads TGTGCCAGCAGTCTCTACAATGAGCAGTTCTTC. It yields the protein CASSLYNEQFF.

The chain links TRBV6-5 to TRBJ2-4, with D maybe TRBD2 (5 bases). Germline V gene lookup returns CDR1 MNHEY and CDR2 SVGAGI. The CDR3 has 14 residues. Trimming pared 4 bases from V and 6 bases from J, leaving 13 bases between. As DNA, the CDR3 is TGTGCCAGCAGTTCCGGATGGGAGAGAAACATTCAGTACTTC. It yields the protein CASSSGWERNIQYF.

The chain carries TRBV28 and TRBJ2-1, with 8 positions matching TRBD2. Germline V gives CDR1 MDHEN, CDR2 SYDVKM. The CDR3 runs 15 residues. The V gene end was trimmed by 7 bases and the J gene end by 11 bases; junction bases not matched to a gene: 16. The chain's CDR3 is CASISPGLGERKQFF. CDR3 bases: TGTGCCAGCATTTCGCCGGGACTAGGGGAACGGAAGCAGTTCTTC.

In DNA form, the CDR3 reads TGTGCCAGCAGTGGGCGGACTAGCGGGAGTAGGGATGAGCAGTTCTTC. It yields the protein CASSGRTSGSRDEQFF. The rearrangement uses TRBV6-1 and TRBJ2-1; TRBD2 matches at 13 bases. J gave up 8 bases and V 4 bases, and 8 bases lay outside the gene matches. The germline V gene has CDR1 MNHNS and CDR2 SASEGT. The CDR3 is 16 amino acids.

The chain employs TRBV5-1 and TRBJ1-1; a possible D gene is TRBD1 (5 bases). CDR1 is SGHRS, CDR2 YFSETQ, per germline. The length of the CDR3 is 18 residues. V was pared by 0 bases and J by 1 base, with 19 bases between. CDR3 coding DNA: TGCGCCAGCAGCTTGGGTCCCCAGGGAGCGGGAGCGAACACTGAAGCTTTCTTT. Protein product: CASSLGPQGAGANTEAFF.

J is TRBJ2-7 and V is TRBV25-1, with 10 bases identical to TRBD1. J lost 5 bases, V lost 6 bases, and 10 bases had no gene match. Looked up from germline, CDR1 is MGHDK and CDR2 is SYGVNS. CDR3 length: 15 amino acids. The CDR3 sequence: CASSADGTGVHEQYF. The CDR3 region has the DNA TGTGCCAGCAGCGCGGACGGGACAGGGGTACACGAGCAGTACTTC.

J is TRBJ2-7 and V is TRBV7-8; TRBD1 aligns across 11 bases. With V trimmed by 2 bases and J by 7 bases, 4 bases remained unmatched. Germline CDR1 and CDR2: SGHVS and FQNEAQ. CDR3 length equals 14 residues. Written as DNA, the CDR3 is TGTGCCAGCAGCTTATACGGGACAGGGGGGGAGCAGTACTTC. This translates into CASSLYGTGGEQYF.

This chain uses TRBV5-1 with TRBJ2-5; 8 bases are a match to TRBD2. This CDR3 is 15 amino acids long. Unmatched junction bases numbered 10, after V lost 4 bases and J lost 5 bases. Germline V CDR1 and CDR2: SGHRS, YFSETQ. The CDR3 bases are TGCGCCAGCAGCCCCTCCGGGGGGGCGGGGGAGACCCAGTACTTC. Protein product: CASSPSGGAGETQYF.

V usage is TRBV5-5 and J usage is TRBJ1-5; 11 bases are shared with TRBD1. This CDR3 is 15 amino acids long. V gave up 3 bases and J gave up 5 bases; unmatched junction bases: 4. The germline V gene has CDR1 SGHKS and CDR2 YYEKEE (reference sequence). The CDR3 region is CASSWGTGGHQPQHF. CDR3 DNA sequence: TGTGCCAGCAGCTGGGGGACAGGGGGGCATCAGCCCCAGCATTTT.

V is TRBV9 and J is TRBJ1-4, with D perhaps TRBD1 (5 bases). The CDR3 runs 15 residues. From germline, CDR1 is SGDLS and CDR2 YYNGEE. The V end lost 2 bases, the J end lost 8 bases, and 16 bases lay between the germline ends. CDR3 sequence: CASSVGGEGKEKLFF. Here the CDR3 DNA reads TGTGCCAGCAGCGTGGGAGGAGAGGGGAAAGAAAAACTGTTTTTT.

The genes are TRBV4-1 and TRBJ2-1; TRBD2 matches at 7 bases. Trimming removed 5 bases from V and 0 bases from J; junction bases left unmatched: 7. CDR3 length: 16 amino acids. The V gene's germline CDR1 is MGHRA and CDR2 YSYEKL. In nucleotides, the CDR3 is TGCGCCAGCAGCTTTCAGCTAGCGGCCTCCTACAATGAGCAGTTCTTC. Amino acid sequence: CASSFQLAASYNEQFF.

The chain combines TRBV6-1 with TRBJ1-4, with 8 bases lining up with TRBD1. V gave up 4 bases and J gave up 7 bases; unmatched junction bases: 23. This CDR3 region has 20 residues. From germline, CDR1 is MNHNS and CDR2 SASEGT. Written as DNA, the CDR3 is TGTGCCAGCAGTGCGTGGCCAGGCGGTCCCGGGACAGGAACAATTGAAAAACTGTTTTTT. As protein: CASSAWPGGPGTGTIEKLFF.

The chain links TRBV7-2 to TRBJ2-1; 12 positions agree with TRBD2. This CDR3 has 15 residues. Germline-derived CDR1 and CDR2 are SGHTA and FQGNSA. J gave up 9 bases and V 2 bases, and 5 bases lay outside the gene matches. The CDR3: CASSLWASGGGEQFF. CDR3 bases: TGTGCCAGCAGCTTATGGGCTAGCGGGGGGGGTGAGCAGTTCTTC.

The chain combines TRBV6-1 with TRBJ2-1, with D possibly matching TRBD2 (5 bases). Per germline, CDR1 MNHNS and CDR2 SASEGT. V shed 4 bases and J shed 8 bases, with 12 bases lying between them. The CDR3 runs to 13 residues. This CDR3 is CASSVGLRDEQFF. The CDR3 DNA follows: TGTGCCAGCAGTGTAGGGCTGCGGGATGAGCAGTTCTTC.

This rearrangement joins TRBV25-1 to TRBJ1-1; possibly TRBD1 for D (6 bases). V was shortened by 5 bases and J by 6 bases, with 22 bases between the two germline ends. The CDR3 is made up of 16 amino acids. CDR1 is MGHDK, CDR2 SYGVNS, per germline. In DNA form, the CDR3 reads TGTGCCAGCAGTCCCATGGGTGGGGGGGGCGTCCCTGAAGCTTTCTTT. Residues: CASSPMGGGGVPEAFF.